These 22 T cell receptor beta chains came from one sample sequenced in a study of PD-1 blockade in classical Hodgkin lymphoma. There was relapse after autologous stem cell transplantation in every patient, and there was variation in brentuximab vedotin exposure. Here immunoSEQ multiplex PCR was the method, and the copy in TCRdb shows in-frame clones only, minus some. The table has more than 85,000 clones, about nine tenths seen once; the top ten hold about 2.6%. The input for sequencing was peripheral blood mononuclear cells (PBMCs), taken before the second cycle of nivolumab. The receptors stem from a human donor with classical Hodgkin lymphoma.

The V call is TRBV6-6, the J call TRBJ1-1; 10 positions match TRBD1. Looked up from germline, CDR1 is MNHNY and CDR2 is SVGAGI (reference sequence). The CDR3 spans 15 residues. J gave up 5 bases and V 4 bases, and 7 bases lay outside the gene matches. CDR3 nucleotide sequence: TGTGCCAGCAGTTCCCCCGACAGGGGGCAAACTGAAGCTTTCTTT. This codes for CASSSPDRGQTEAFF.

The CDR3 sequence is CATSPGAATGELFF. CDR3 DNA sequence: TGTGCCACCTCGCCAGGGGCCGCGACCGGGGAGCTGTTTTTT. The genes are TRBV2 and TRBJ2-2, with TRBD1 as a possible D gene (6 bases). From germline, CDR1 is SNHLY and CDR2 FYNNEI. Trimming stripped 10 bases from V and 5 bases from J, with 17 bases between. The CDR3 has 14 amino acids.

The V call is TRBV7-9, the J call TRBJ2-1, with D unresolved. There are 11 residues in the CDR3. Germline-derived CDR1 and CDR2 are SEHNR and FQNEAQ (reference sequence). The V gene lost 3 bases and the J gene lost 7 bases, with 4 bases spanning the gap. Written as DNA, the CDR3 is TGTGCCAGCAGCTTGGCGAATGAGCAGTTCTTC. This sequence encodes CASSLANEQFF.

V gene TRBV5-1 combines with J gene TRBJ2-7; tentatively, D is TRBD1 or TRBD2 (6 bases each). From germline, CDR1 is SGHRS and CDR2 YFSETQ. V lost 1 base to trimming and J lost 5 bases, with 19 bases between them. The CDR3 runs to 16 residues. CDR3: CASSLLRDSGGHEQYF. The CDR3 DNA reads as TGCGCCAGCAGCTTGCTCCGGGACTCCGGGGGCCACGAGCAGTACTTC.

The chain carries TRBV28 and TRBJ1-4; 7 nucleotides match TRBD1. Germline CDR1 reads MDHEN; CDR2 reads SYDVKM. V trimming: 6 bases; J trimming: 4 bases; junction bases outside the gene matches: 11. This CDR3 spans 16 amino acids. CDR3 DNA: TGTGCCAGCAGCTCCCCCCACAGGGGACTTAATGAAAAACTGTTTTTT. Residues: CASSSPHRGLNEKLFF.

CDR3 loop: CASSLALEAFF. In DNA, the CDR3 is TGTGCCAGCAGCTTAGCGCTGGAAGCTTTCTTT. The gene calls are TRBV7-6 and TRBJ1-1; unclear D gene. V lost 0 bases, J lost 8 bases, and 4 bases lay in between. The CDR3 totals 11 residues. Germline lookup yields CDR1 SGHVS and CDR2 FNYEAQ.

V and J are TRBV6-5 and TRBJ2-2; unclear D gene. V shed 4 bases and J shed 6 bases, with 9 bases lying between them. Germline V gene sequence: CDR1 MNHEY, CDR2 SVGAGI. The CDR3 contains 13 residues. The CDR3: CASSSRFSGELFF. CDR3 in DNA: TGTGCCAGCAGTTCCAGGTTCTCCGGGGAGCTGTTTTTT.

This rearrangement joins TRBV4-1 to TRBJ1-5; perhaps TRBD1 as D (5 bases). CDR1 is MGHRA, CDR2 YSYEKL, per germline. Trimming pared 0 bases from V and 5 bases from J, leaving 17 bases between. This CDR3 region has 17 residues. CDR3 protein: CASSQDLSLGEHQPQHF. The CDR3 nucleotides read TGCGCCAGCAGCCAAGATTTGAGTTTGGGGGAGCATCAGCCCCAGCATTTT.

The rearrangement uses TRBV19 and TRBJ1-2; TRBD1 matches 11 bases. Germline CDR1 reads LNHDA; CDR2 reads SQIVND (reference sequence). This CDR3 has 17 amino acids. Trimming removed 2 bases from V and 0 bases from J; junction bases left unmatched: 5. The CDR3 DNA sequence: TGTGCCAGTAGTATATATCCGGGACAGGGGGCTAACTATGGCTACACCTTC. It codes for CASSIYPGQGANYGYTF. The full variable domain, in which reference TRBV19 and TRBJ1-2 provide the parts outside the CDR3, is DGGITQSPKYLFRKEGQNVTLSCEQNLNHDAMYWYRQDPGQGLRLIYYSQIVNDFQKGDIAEGYSVSREKKESFPLTVTSAQKNPTAFYLCASSIYPGQGANYGYTFGSGTRLTVV.

The J gene is TRBJ2-3, the V gene TRBV2, with D perhaps matching TRBD2 (5 bases). There are 10 residues in the CDR3. Germline V gives CDR1 SNHLY, CDR2 FYNNEI. The V and J ends lost 6 bases and 9 bases respectively, with 7 bases between them. CDR3 bases: TGTGCCAGCAGGAGGGAGACGCAGTATTTT. Its protein is CASRRETQYF.

The chain couples TRBV5-8 to TRBJ2-3; D not certain. Trimming left V 3 bases short and J 2 bases short, with 13 bases between. Germline assignment: CDR1 SGHTS and CDR2 YDEGEE. This CDR3 comprises 15 residues. Here the CDR3 DNA reads TGTGCCAGCAGCTGGATTGTGGGCAACACAGATACGCAGTATTTT. Amino acid sequence: CASSWIVGNTDTQYF. The full variable domain, in which reference TRBV5-8 and TRBJ2-3 provide the parts outside the CDR3, is EAGVTQSPTHLIKTRGQQATLRCSPISGHTSVYWYQQALGLGLQFLLWYDEGEERNRGNFPPRFSGRQFPNYSSELNVNALELEDSALYLCASSWIVGNTDTQYFGPGTRLTVL.

The chain recombines TRBV11-2 with TRBJ2-1; no clear D. The V gene lost 5 bases and the J gene lost 10 bases, with 12 bases spanning the gap. The germline CDR1 and CDR2 sequences are SGHAT and FQNNGV. This CDR3 has 12 amino acids. As DNA, the CDR3 is TGTGCCAGCAGCCCAGGCGGAAACGAGCAGTTCTTC. Amino acids: CASSPGGNEQFF.

CDR3 sequence reads: CASTPGTSGTSYNEQFF. DNA of the CDR3: TGCGCCAGCACCCCGGGGACTAGCGGGACCTCCTACAATGAGCAGTTCTTC. This chain joins TRBV4-1 and TRBJ2-1, with 13 bases matching TRBD2. Losses at the gene ends were 7 bases for V and 0 bases for J; bases not matched to a gene: 6. The length of the CDR3 is 17 residues. Germline-derived CDR1 and CDR2 are MGHRA and YSYEKL.

The genes are TRBV7-3 and TRBJ2-1; 10 bases fit TRBD2. This CDR3 contains 17 residues. In germline, CDR1 is SGHTA, CDR2 FQGTGA. Unmatched junction bases numbered 12, after V lost 2 bases and J lost 8 bases. CDR3 DNA: TGTGCCAGCAGCTTATATCCAGCGGGAGGGTTCAGGGATGAGCAGTTCTTC. It specifies CASSLYPAGGFRDEQFF.

This chain links TRBV9 with TRBJ2-1; 9 nucleotides align to TRBD2. This CDR3 spans 16 amino acids. Trimming cost V 4 bases and J 6 bases; bases outside gene matches: 11. Germline CDR1 reads SGDLS; CDR2 reads YYNGEE. The chain's CDR3 is CASSPIGASGINEQFF. CDR3 bases: TGTGCCAGCAGCCCTATCGGGGCTAGCGGGATCAATGAGCAGTTCTTC.

The chain is built from TRBV11-2 and TRBJ1-5; a weak D match, TRBD1 (6 bases). CDR3 length equals 13 residues. CDR1 is SGHAT and CDR2 is FQNNGV in the germline V gene. V gave up 4 bases and J gave up 5 bases, with 9 bases separating them. CDR3 sequence reads: CASSSRQDQPQHF. CDR3 nucleotide sequence: TGTGCCAGCAGCTCTCGACAGGATCAGCCCCAGCATTTT.

This rearrangement joins TRBV28 to TRBJ2-3, with D hard to call. V was cut by 2 bases and J by 4 bases, with 13 bases left in between. Per germline, CDR1 MDHEN and CDR2 SYDVKM. The CDR3 runs to 15 residues. CDR3 DNA: TGTGCCAGCAGTTTACTCTCGCAATGGCCAGATACGCAGTATTTT. It encodes CASSLLSQWPDTQYF.

The rearrangement joins TRBV4-1 to TRBJ2-1; D is ambiguous. The CDR3 spans 17 residues. V lost 4 bases and J lost 2, with 18 bases in between. Germline-derived CDR1 and CDR2 are MGHRA and YSYEKL. CDR3 in DNA: TGCGCCAGCAGCCCTGGAATCGGCGGAGACACCTACAATGAGCAGTTCTTC. It codes for CASSPGIGGDTYNEQFF.

J is TRBJ2-7 and V is TRBV19; tentatively, D is TRBD2 (5 bases). Between the trimmed V and J ends, which lost 4 bases and 7 bases, there was a span of 14 bases. Per the germline V gene, CDR1 is LNHDA and CDR2 is SQIVND (reference sequence). The CDR3 extends over 13 amino acids. CDR3 loop: CASSTGLWREQYF. The CDR3 DNA follows: TGTGCCAGTAGTACCGGACTGTGGAGGGAGCAGTACTTC.

This chain joins TRBV9 and TRBJ2-1, with 7 nucleotides matching TRBD2. Germline V lookup: CDR1 SGDLS, CDR2 YYNGEE. J lost 2 bases, V lost 4 bases, and 9 bases had no gene match. CDR3 length: 16 residues. CDR3 DNA: TGTGCCAGCAGCCCCTCAACCGGGACTACCTACAATGAGCAGTTCTTC. It yields the protein CASSPSTGTTYNEQFF.

The rearrangement links TRBV2 to TRBJ1-5; perhaps TRBD1 as D (6 bases). V lost 0 bases and J lost 6, with 12 bases in between. The CDR3 is 15 residues long. The germline V gene encodes CDR1 SNHLY and CDR2 FYNNEI. DNA of the CDR3: TGTGCCAGCAGTGAAGCATTAGGGGGAAGTCAGCCCCAGCATTTT. Protein product: CASSEALGGSQPQHF.

This chain joins TRBV5-6 and TRBJ1-6; the match to TRBD1 covers 10 bases. CDR1 is SGHDT and CDR2 is YYEEEE in the germline V gene. V was clipped by 3 bases and J by 8 bases; unmatched bases: 5. The CDR3 has 15 amino acids. DNA for the CDR3: TGTGCCAGCAGCTCGCCGGGACAGGGGTATTCACCCCTCCACTTT. Translating gives CASSSPGQGYSPLHF.